This T cell receptor beta chain is drawn from a study of T cell responses to AZD1222 COVID-19 vaccine. Germline lookup yields CDR1 LNHDA and CDR2 SQIVND (reference sequence). The CDR3 is made up of 16 amino acids. Trimming removed 1 base from V and 6 bases from J, with 16 bases in between. Produced via immunoSEQ multiplex PCR; TCRdb's table is partial and in-frame only. This sample has 75,000 to 80,000 clones, with roughly nine tenths found just once. The input for sequencing was peripheral blood, taken 28 days after the second AZD1222 dose. The receptor was derived from an adult who received the AZD1222 COVID-19 vaccine. V is TRBV19 and J is TRBJ1-5, with D possibly matching TRBD1 (6 bases). The CDR3 loop is CASSIVRGGGGQPQHF. In DNA, the CDR3 is TGTGCCAGTAGTATAGTTCGAGGGGGAGGAGGTCAGCCCCAGCATTTT.